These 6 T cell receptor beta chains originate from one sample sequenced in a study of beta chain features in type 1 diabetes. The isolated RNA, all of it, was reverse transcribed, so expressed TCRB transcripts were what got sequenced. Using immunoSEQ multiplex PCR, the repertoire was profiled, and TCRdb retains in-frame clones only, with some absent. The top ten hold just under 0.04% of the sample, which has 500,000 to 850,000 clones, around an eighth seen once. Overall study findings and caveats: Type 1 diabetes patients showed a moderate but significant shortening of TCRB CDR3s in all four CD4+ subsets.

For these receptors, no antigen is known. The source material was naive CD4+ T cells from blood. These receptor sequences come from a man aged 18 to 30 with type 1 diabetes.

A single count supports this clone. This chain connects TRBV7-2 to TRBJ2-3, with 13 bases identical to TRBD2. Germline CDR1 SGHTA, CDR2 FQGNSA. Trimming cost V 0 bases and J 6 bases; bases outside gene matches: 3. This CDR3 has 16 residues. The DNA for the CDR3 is TGTGCCAGCAGCTTAGCTGGACTAGCGGGAGTCGATACGCAGTATTTT. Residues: CASSLAGLAGVDTQYF.

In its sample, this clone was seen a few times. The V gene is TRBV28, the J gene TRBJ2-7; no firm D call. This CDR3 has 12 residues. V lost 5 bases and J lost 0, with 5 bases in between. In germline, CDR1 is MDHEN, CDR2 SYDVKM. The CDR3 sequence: CASSAYSYEQYF. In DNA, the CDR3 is TGTGCCAGCAGTGCCTACTCCTACGAGCAGTACTTC.

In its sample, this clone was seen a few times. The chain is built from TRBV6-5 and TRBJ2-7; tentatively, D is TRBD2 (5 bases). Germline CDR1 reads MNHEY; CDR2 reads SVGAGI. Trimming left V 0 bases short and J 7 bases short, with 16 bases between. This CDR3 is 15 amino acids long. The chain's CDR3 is CASSYSSGSPGEQYF. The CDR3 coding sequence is TGTGCCAGCAGTTACTCGAGCGGCAGCCCCGGAGAGCAGTACTTC.

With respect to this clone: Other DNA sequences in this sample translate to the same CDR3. As DNA, the CDR3 is TGTGCCAGTAGTATCTCTGGGGCCAACGTCCTGACTTTC. Its protein is CASSISGANVLTF. This chain connects TRBV19 to TRBJ2-6; unclear D gene. V was trimmed by 3 bases and J by 0 bases, leaving 0 bases between them. Germline V lookup: CDR1 LNHDA, CDR2 SQIVND (reference sequence). The CDR3 is 13 amino acids.

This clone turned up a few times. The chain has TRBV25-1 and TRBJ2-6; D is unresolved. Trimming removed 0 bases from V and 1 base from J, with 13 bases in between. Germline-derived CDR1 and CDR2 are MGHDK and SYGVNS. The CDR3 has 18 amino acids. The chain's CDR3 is CASSEYDPGQSGANVLTF. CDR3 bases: TGTGCCAGCAGTGAATATGACCCCGGGCAATCTGGGGCCAACGTCCTGACTTTC.

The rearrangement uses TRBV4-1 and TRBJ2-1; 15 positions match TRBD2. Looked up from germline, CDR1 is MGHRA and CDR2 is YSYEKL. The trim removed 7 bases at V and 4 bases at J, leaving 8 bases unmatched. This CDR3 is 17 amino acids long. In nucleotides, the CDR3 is TGCGCCAGCACCCAGGGGACTAGCGGGAGGAATTACAATGAGCAGTTCTTC. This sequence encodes CASTQGTSGRNYNEQFF.